This T cell receptor beta chain originates from a study of blood T cells in healthy people across ages (dated by TCRdb to the mid-2010s). Looking at the study overall: In model experiments, template switching captured about one uniquely barcoded TCR beta cDNA molecule for every two T cells. Using deep sequencing normalized with unique cDNA molecular identifiers, the study measured how TCR beta repertoire diversity changes with age. The donors were divided into four age groups: young (average around 16 years), middle-aged (about 41), aged (approximately 62) and long-lived (about 90). Donors of different ages were randomly distributed across sequencing lanes to avoid experimental bias. The study analyzed two additional independent replicas of 1 million unique cDNA reads from the same blood draw for two donors, one aged 18 to 30 and one aged 80 or older. What the research found in general, with its limitations: Total diversity estimates from one million sequenced T cells were considered lower bounds and underestimates. Because profiling used bulk unsorted PBMCs, naive and antigen-experienced compartments could not be compared conclusively. Compared with the aged group, the long-lived group had more naive CD4+ T cells, fewer expanded clones and increased TCR diversity, suggesting age selection. There was a strong correlation between observed TCR beta diversity and the percentage of naive T cells measured by flow cytometry. Donor CMV infection status was unknown, potentially confounding age-related changes in expanded clonotypes. As age increased, observed TCR beta diversity per million T cells dropped in a roughly linear way, and a significant reduction was already evident by age approximately 40.

The library came from 5' RACE. The sequencing machine was an Illumina HiSeq 2500. A second PCR of about 6 to 11 cycles was performed with a sample-barcoded 5' primer and a J-beta primer mix. A unique molecular identifier was introduced onto each TCR beta cDNA molecule by a template-switch 5' adaptor carrying 12 random nucleotides. At least 2.5 million CDR3-containing paired-end reads were obtained from each sample. The Mint cDNA synthesis kit, primed by a TRBC-specific oligonucleotide, was used to synthesize first-strand cDNA from all RNA. Following uracil-DNA glycosylase treatment, a first 18-cycle PCR with universal primers M1SS and BC2_uni_R was performed on all cDNA. Concerning the study's data processing: For normalization, 1 million high-quality reads, each with a distinct molecular identifier, were randomly selected from each sample. Reads with shared molecular identifiers were discarded instead of being binned into consensus sequences. MiTCR, set to a Q25 quality threshold and the strictest error-elimination algorithm, was used for CDR3 identification, clonotype clustering and error correction. A nonparametric unseen species model with Euler transformation was used to estimate lower-bound total TCR beta diversity. The public reads were reprocessed in TCRdb via fastp at Q25 and MiXCR, keeping in-frame beta chains. CDR3 protein sequences are deduplicated, and each keeps its most common genes and DNA. For this entry, the V and J calls and clone size follow TCRdb and not the study's own pipeline. Counted in this sample were 1.5 million or so distinct CDR3 sequences; around two fifths of them appeared once. In total, the top ten clones hold roughly 8.2% of the sample.

The donors were a few dozen Caucasian individuals from Russia, aged roughly 6 to 100 years, who were systemically healthy. About 9.1 milliliters of peripheral blood were collected from each donor into EDTA-treated Vacutainer tubes. Ficoll-Paque density-gradient centrifugation was used to isolate PBMCs, with at least 7 million obtained per sample. Trizol reagent was used to extract total RNA from PBMCs, with at least 6 micrograms per sample. Naive CD45RAhigh/CD27high T cell percentages were measured by flow cytometry on a PBMC aliquot from every donor. This clonotype was seen only a few times. No cognate antigen has been identified for it. Base qualities are not recorded, but no much larger clone differs from it by a single base. Sequenced: blood. The receptor was isolated from a woman aged 18-29 years in good health.

The CDR3 in this case is CAISEGSGPNYGYTF. The DNA is as follows: TGTGCCATCAGTGAGGGGTCGGGCCCTAACTATGGCTACACCTTC. The chain is encoded by TRBV10-3 joined to TRBJ1-2; the D segment cannot be called with confidence. The trim is 2 bases for V and 0 bases for J, with a gap of 10 bases between the germline ends. The CDR3 has 15 amino acids, counting the end cysteine and phenylalanine. The only DNA kept is the CDR3, 45 bases in frame from the first base. From a lookup of the germline V gene, CDR1 and CDR2 are ENHRY and SYGVKD.